The 30 T cell receptor beta chains presented below share a single source sample, sequenced in a study of beta chain features in type 1 diabetes. As every portion of the isolated RNA was reverse transcribed, the sequencing read expressed TCRB transcripts. Sequencing was performed with immunoSEQ multiplex PCR; in TCRdb, only in-frame clones are kept and a portion is missing. The table lists 200,000 to 250,000 clones, around a quarter of them singletons. The source material was central memory CD4+ T cells from blood. The receptors stem from a man younger than 45 in good health.

The chain couples TRBV5-1 to TRBJ2-7, with no clear D. The CDR3 loop spans 14 amino acids. V shed 0 bases and J shed 4 bases, with 11 bases lying between them. Germline-derived CDR1 and CDR2 are SGHRS and YFSETQ. The CDR3 is CASSLAVGLYEQYF. In nucleotides, the CDR3 is TGCGCCAGCAGCTTGGCCGTAGGCTTGTACGAGCAGTACTTC.

The chain couples TRBV29-1 to TRBJ2-5; D is unclear. The CDR3 runs 12 residues. Germline V lookup: CDR1 SQVTM, CDR2 ANQGSEA. V was cut by 6 bases and J by 4 bases, with 12 bases left in between. Here the CDR3 reads CSVPQARETQYF. The CDR3 bases are TGCAGCGTCCCTCAAGCGAGAGAGACCCAGTACTTC.

The chain uses TRBV20-1 and TRBJ2-5, with D possibly matching TRBD2 (5 bases). Trimming took off 6 bases at V and 3 bases at J, with 8 bases between the two ends. Looked up from germline, CDR1 is DFQATT and CDR2 is SNEGSKA (reference sequence). The CDR3 has 11 residues. In nucleotides, the CDR3 is TGCAGTGCACTCGGGGAAGAGACCCAGTACTTC. It yields the protein CSALGEETQYF.

This chain's CDR3 is CASSGTGKRYNEQFF. The DNA of the CDR3 is TGTGCCAGCTCCGGAACAGGGAAGAGGTACAATGAGCAGTTCTTC. The chain carries TRBV6-5 and TRBJ2-1; possibly TRBD1 for D (6 bases). The ends were cut back, 8 bases at V and 4 bases at J, with 18 bases in the middle. Germline V gene lookup returns CDR1 MNHEY and CDR2 SVGAGI. CDR3 length equals 15 residues.

The genes are TRBV15 and TRBJ1-1, with no clear D. Germline V gene lookup returns CDR1 LNHNV and CDR2 YYDKDF (reference sequence). Deletions cut 0 bases from V and 0 bases from J, with 5 bases between. This CDR3 is 14 amino acids long. For the CDR3, the DNA is TGTGCCACCAGCAGAGATCATCTGAACACTGAAGCTTTCTTT. Amino acid sequence: CATSRDHLNTEAFF.

The J gene is TRBJ2-3, the V gene TRBV10-3, with D hard to call. Germline CDR1 and CDR2: ENHRY and SYGVKD. V gave up 0 bases and J gave up 1 base, with 8 bases separating them. The CDR3 runs 15 residues. This CDR3 reads CAISESNKRTDTQYF. The CDR3 nucleotides read TGTGCCATCAGTGAGTCGAATAAGCGCACAGATACGCAGTATTTT.

This clone was found many times. The chain employs TRBV30 and TRBJ2-3; 9 bases are a match to TRBD2. Trimming took 4 bases from V and 5 from J; bases not matched to a gene: 7. The CDR3 length is 14 residues. CDR1 and CDR2 from the germline V gene are GTSNPN and SVGIG (reference sequence). In nucleotides, the CDR3 is TGTGCCTGGATTAGTAGCGGGGGAGGAGATACGCAGTATTTT. Protein product: CAWISSGGGDTQYF.

The chain has TRBV7-9 and TRBJ2-7, with D possibly matching TRBD2 (6 bases). The CDR3 extends over 14 amino acids. From germline, CDR1 is SEHNR and CDR2 FQNEAQ (reference sequence). The germline V and J ends were trimmed by 1 base and 5 bases, with 12 bases remaining between them. The CDR3 DNA reads TGTGCCAGCAGCTTAGTTGACGGGAGCGACGAGCAGTACTTC. This codes for CASSLVDGSDEQYF.

The V gene is TRBV30, the J gene TRBJ2-2, with 10 bases that match TRBD1. With V trimmed by 7 bases and J by 5 bases, 10 bases remained unmatched. Germline CDR1 GTSNPN, CDR2 SVGIG (reference sequence). The CDR3 is 15 amino acids. The CDR3 sequence: CAFRPWGQGTGELFF. The CDR3 DNA reads TGTGCCTTTCGTCCCTGGGGACAGGGGACCGGGGAGCTGTTTTTT.

The J gene is TRBJ2-3, the V gene TRBV5-4; either TRBD1 or TRBD2 may supply D (5 bases each). V was cut by 1 base and J by 1 base, with 13 bases left in between. CDR1 is SGHNT and CDR2 is YYREEE in the germline V gene (reference sequence). This CDR3 has 16 residues. The CDR3 nucleotides are TGTGCCAGCAGCTTGTATCCAGGGCGGGGCACAGATACGCAGTATTTT. Protein: CASSLYPGRGTDTQYF.

The rearrangement links TRBV7-9 to TRBJ2-2; D remains ambiguous. The germline V gene encodes CDR1 SEHNR and CDR2 FQNEAQ (reference sequence). This CDR3 is 14 amino acids long. The ends were cut back, 5 bases at V and 0 bases at J, with 7 bases in the middle. The CDR3 is CASSPPANTGELFF. CDR3 bases: TGTGCCAGCAGCCCCCCTGCGAACACCGGGGAGCTGTTTTTT.

The chain has TRBV29-1 and TRBJ2-5, with 9 bases fitting TRBD1. Germline V gives CDR1 SQVTM, CDR2 ANQGSEA. The CDR3 contains 14 residues. The V segment lost 5 bases and the J segment 5 bases; nucleotides outside the gene matches: 9. CDR3 sequence (DNA): TGCAGCGTTCAGGTGGACAGGGGATCGGAGACCCAGTACTTC. This encodes CSVQVDRGSETQYF.

This chain uses TRBV30 with TRBJ1-1; 10 bases match TRBD1. The CDR3 has 13 residues. Trimming took 4 bases from V and 6 from J; bases not matched to a gene: 5. CDR1 GTSNPN and CDR2 SVGIG come from the germline V gene (reference sequence). The CDR3 sequence: CAWMGQGLAEAFF. Written as DNA, the CDR3 is TGTGCCTGGATGGGACAGGGGTTAGCTGAAGCTTTCTTT.

This sequence joins TRBV18 and TRBJ2-7; 8 nucleotides agree with TRBD1. This CDR3 has 16 residues. V lost 2 bases and J lost 5; bases outside the gene matches: 11. Germline values: CDR1 KGHSH, CDR2 LQKENI. The CDR3 DNA reads TGTGCCAGCTCACCATTTGGACAGGGTTCGTCGAACGAGCAGTACTTC. It specifies CASSPFGQGSSNEQYF.

The table lists this clone with a few counts. V gene TRBV2 combines with J gene TRBJ2-6; no reliable D call. Trimming took 3 bases from V and 2 from J, leaving 11 bases between them. The germline V gene has CDR1 SNHLY and CDR2 FYNNEI. The CDR3 is 16 residues long. CDR3 in amino acids: CASSDPALTGANVLTF. The CDR3 DNA reads TGTGCCAGCAGTGATCCAGCCCTGACTGGGGCCAACGTCCTGACTTTC.

The V call is TRBV29-1, the J call TRBJ1-2; D gene unclear. The CDR3 loop spans 13 amino acids. Looked up from germline, CDR1 is SQVTM and CDR2 is ANQGSEA. The V and J ends lost 5 bases and 5 bases respectively, with 15 bases between them. The CDR3, as DNA: TGCAGCGTTCGGACGCCGGAGGGATATGGCTACACCTTC. It yields the protein CSVRTPEGYGYTF.

In its sample, this clone was seen a few times. The chain is built from TRBV2 and TRBJ1-2; D uncertain. V lost 8 bases to trimming and J lost 5 bases, with 12 bases between them. Germline V gene data show CDR1 as SNHLY and CDR2 as FYNNEI. The length of the CDR3 is 12 residues. The DNA of the CDR3 is TGTGCCAGCGGCCGGGTGGGGTATGGCTACACCTTC. Its protein is CASGRVGYGYTF.

This clone has more than one count but fewer than ten. The chain links TRBV5-1 to TRBJ2-7; D is perhaps TRBD1 (6 bases). With 2 bases removed from V and 3 bases from J, the gap between germline ends came to 12 bases. The CDR3 length is 14 residues. Germline-derived CDR1 and CDR2 are SGHRS and YFSETQ. The CDR3 region has the DNA TGCGCCAGCAGCTTCCAGGTAGGGGGCTACGAGCAGTACTTC. Translated, it gives CASSFQVGGYEQYF.

This chain links TRBV6-4 with TRBJ2-5; 7 nucleotides align to TRBD2. The trim removed 2 bases at V and 5 bases at J, leaving 8 bases unmatched. Per the germline V gene, CDR1 is MRHNA and CDR2 is SNTAGT. The CDR3 has 15 amino acids. CDR3 protein: CASSDGRVGSETQYF. CDR3 coding DNA: TGTGCCAGCAGTGACGGGAGGGTCGGTTCGGAGACCCAGTACTTC.

J is TRBJ1-2 and V is TRBV29-1; D is unclear. CDR1 is SQVTM, CDR2 ANQGSEA, per germline. V dropped 4 bases and J dropped 8 bases, with 17 bases sitting between them. The CDR3 has 13 residues. The CDR3 region is CSVATPLVGGYTF. Written as DNA, the CDR3 is TGCAGCGTTGCAACCCCTTTAGTGGGCGGCTACACCTTC.

This clone was counted only a few times. This chain links TRBV5-6 with TRBJ1-1, with D unclear. This CDR3 has 18 residues. V shed 3 bases and J shed 2 bases, with 23 bases lying between them. CDR1 SGHDT and CDR2 YYEEEE come from the germline V gene. The CDR3 spells CASSWRAPAGVGNTEAFF. The CDR3 nucleotides are TGTGCCAGCAGCTGGAGGGCACCGGCCGGGGTTGGAAACACTGAAGCTTTCTTT.

This clone has just a few counts. The chain carries TRBV29-1 and TRBJ2-3; TRBD2 matches at 10 bases. In germline, CDR1 is SQVTM, CDR2 ANQGSEA. With V trimmed by 6 bases and J by 8 bases, 2 bases remained unmatched. This CDR3 comprises 11 residues. CDR3 loop: CSVTSGTTQYF. DNA of the CDR3: TGCAGCGTAACTAGCGGGACTACGCAGTATTTT.

This clone was picked up a small number of times. A far larger clone is off by one base, so a read error is likely. The sample carries other DNA sequences with the same CDR3. The V gene is TRBV29-1, the J gene TRBJ2-6; the D is unclear. V lost 6 bases and J lost 1, with 4 bases in between. CDR1 SQVTM and CDR2 ANQGSEA come from the germline V gene. This CDR3 has 12 residues. The CDR3 is CSVHSGANVLTF. The CDR3 DNA is TGCAGCGTCCATTCTGGGGCCAACGTCCTGACTTTC.

The rearrangement links TRBV25-1 to TRBJ1-2; D remains ambiguous. The CDR3 extends over 12 amino acids. CDR1 is MGHDK and CDR2 is SYGVNS in the germline V gene. Trimming stripped 7 bases from V and 3 bases from J, with 9 bases between. The CDR3 loop reads CASNGIDYGYTF. CDR3 DNA sequence: TGTGCCAGCAACGGGATAGACTATGGCTACACCTTC.

The sample holds many counts of this clone. The CDR3 DNA follows: TGTGCCAGCAGCTTAAATTCTCGGGATACGCAGTATTTT. Translating gives CASSLNSRDTQYF. The V gene is TRBV7-9, the J gene TRBJ2-3; the D is unclear. The V end lost 2 bases, the J end lost 6 bases, and 9 bases lay between the germline ends. The CDR3 is made up of 13 amino acids. Germline values: CDR1 SEHNR, CDR2 FQNEAQ (reference sequence).

The J gene is TRBJ1-4, the V gene TRBV30, with 8 bases identical to TRBD1. This CDR3 is built from 12 residues. Trimming cost V 8 bases and J 8 bases; bases outside gene matches: 7. CDR1 is GTSNPN and CDR2 is SVGIG in the germline V gene (reference sequence). CDR3 bases: TGTGCCGGCCAGGGGGCCGGGGAAAAACTGTTTTTT. This codes for CAGQGAGEKLFF.

Points on this clone: The identical CDR3 is also encoded by other nucleotide sequences in the sample. The chain carries TRBV6-5 and TRBJ2-7; possible D gene TRBD1, 6 bases. Looked up from germline, CDR1 is MNHEY and CDR2 is SVGAGI. The CDR3 is 14 residues long. V lost 6 bases, J lost 0 bases, and 12 bases lay in between. The CDR3 spells CASSPGTSSYEQYF. The CDR3 DNA reads as TGTGCCAGCAGCCCCGGGACATCCTCCTACGAGCAGTACTTC.

The V and J genes are TRBV2 and TRBJ2-2; D unresolved. Germline V CDR1 and CDR2: SNHLY, FYNNEI. CDR3 length: 15 residues. The V end was cut by 6 bases, the J end by 1 base, with 12 bases between. This CDR3 reads CASRMDGKNTGELFF. The DNA for the CDR3 is TGTGCCAGCAGGATGGACGGAAAGAACACCGGGGAGCTGTTTTTT.

The gene calls are TRBV6-5 and TRBJ1-1; D remains ambiguous. This CDR3 is 11 amino acids long. V was shortened by 7 bases and J by 4 bases, with 7 bases between the two germline ends. In germline, CDR1 is MNHEY, CDR2 SVGAGI. CDR3 nucleotide sequence: TGTGCCAGCAACCGCGGCACTGAAGCTTTCTTT. This encodes CASNRGTEAFF.

The rearrangement joins TRBV18 to TRBJ2-3, with D perhaps matching TRBD2 (6 bases). This CDR3 region has 17 residues. Germline V lookup: CDR1 KGHSH, CDR2 LQKENI. Trimming removed 2 bases from V and 2 bases from J, with 17 bases in between. As DNA, the CDR3 is TGTGCCAGCTCACCAGGTTGGGCGGGGTCTTTCACAGATACGCAGTATTTT. Amino acid sequence: CASSPGWAGSFTDTQYF.